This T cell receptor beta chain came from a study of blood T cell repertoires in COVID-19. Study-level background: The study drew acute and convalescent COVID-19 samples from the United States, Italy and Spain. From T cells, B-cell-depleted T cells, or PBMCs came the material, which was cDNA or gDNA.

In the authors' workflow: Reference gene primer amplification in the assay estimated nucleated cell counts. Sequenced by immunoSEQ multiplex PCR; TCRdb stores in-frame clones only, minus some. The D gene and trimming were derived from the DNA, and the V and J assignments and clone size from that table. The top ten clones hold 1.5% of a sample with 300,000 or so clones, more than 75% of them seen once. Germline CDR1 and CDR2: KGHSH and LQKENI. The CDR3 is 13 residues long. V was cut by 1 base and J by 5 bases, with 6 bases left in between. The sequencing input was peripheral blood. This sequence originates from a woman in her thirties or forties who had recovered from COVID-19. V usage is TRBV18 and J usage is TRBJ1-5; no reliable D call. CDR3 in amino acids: CASSPLTDQPQHF. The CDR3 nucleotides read TGTGCCAGCTCACCACTGACTGATCAGCCCCAGCATTTT.